This T cell receptor beta chain was captured by sequencing in a study of blood T cell repertoires in COVID-19. Generated by immunoSEQ multiplex PCR, the TCRdb table keeps only in-frame clones and is missing some. This repertoire shows about 320,000 clones, roughly 91% found once; its top ten account for around 10%. This CDR3 spans 13 amino acids. CDR1 SGHRS and CDR2 YFSETQ come from the germline V gene. Between the trimmed V and J ends, which lost 0 bases and 16 bases, there was a span of 16 bases. The chain combines TRBV5-1 with TRBJ2-2; maybe TRBD1 (6 bases). Sequencing was carried out using peripheral blood. The clonotype comes from a woman under 40 with COVID-19, enrolled during active disease. CDR3 region: CASSLEPLQGSFF. CDR3 bases: TGCGCCAGCAGCTTGGAGCCACTTCAGGGGTCGTTTTTT.